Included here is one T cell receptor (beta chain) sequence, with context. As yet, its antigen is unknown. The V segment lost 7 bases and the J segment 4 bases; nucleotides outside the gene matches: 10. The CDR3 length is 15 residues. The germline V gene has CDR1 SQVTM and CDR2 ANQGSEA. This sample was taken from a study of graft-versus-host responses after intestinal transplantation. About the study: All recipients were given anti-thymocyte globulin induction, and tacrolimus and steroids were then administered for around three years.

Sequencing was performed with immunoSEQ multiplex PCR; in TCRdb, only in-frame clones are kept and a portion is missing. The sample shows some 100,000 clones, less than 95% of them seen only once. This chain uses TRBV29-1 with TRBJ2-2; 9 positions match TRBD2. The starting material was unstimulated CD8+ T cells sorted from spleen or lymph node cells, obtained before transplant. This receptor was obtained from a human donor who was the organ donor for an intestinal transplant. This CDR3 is CSAEGDSGGTGELFF. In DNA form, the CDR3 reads TGCAGCGCAGAGGGGGATAGCGGGGGCACCGGGGAGCTGTTTTTT.